What follows are 24 T cell receptor beta chains derived from one specimen sequenced in a study of blood T cell repertoires in COVID-19. Clones were read by immunoSEQ multiplex PCR, and TCRdb kept only the in-frame ones, dropping some. The sample contains roughly 160,000 clones, around two thirds of which appear only once. Sequencing was done on a sample of peripheral blood. The receptor set was obtained from a woman of 80 years or more with acute or convalescent COVID-19.

This chain uses TRBV29-1 with TRBJ1-4, with D possibly being TRBD1 (5 bases). V lost 7 bases and J lost 8, with 14 bases in between. Per the germline V gene, CDR1 is SQVTM and CDR2 is ANQGSEA. This CDR3 comprises 12 residues. CDR3 DNA sequence: TGCAGCGCGGAAGACAGTGGCGAAAAACTGTTTTTT. This codes for CSAEDSGEKLFF.

This clone appeared a single time. CDR3: CASSENRDSGNTIYF. The DNA of the CDR3 is TGTGCCAGCAGCGAGAACAGAGACTCTGGAAACACCATATATTTT. The chain combines TRBV7-7 with TRBJ1-3; unclear D gene. Trimming took 5 bases from V and 0 from J, leaving 11 bases between them. The CDR3 contains 15 residues. Germline V gene data show CDR1 as SSHAT and CDR2 as FNYEAQ (reference sequence).

CDR3 coding DNA: TGTGCCTGGAGTTCAGCCGGGGATCAGCCCCAGCATTTT. Translated, it gives CAWSSAGDQPQHF. The rearrangement links TRBV30 to TRBJ1-5; D unresolved. V dropped 2 bases and J dropped 5 bases, with 10 bases sitting between them. Germline assignment: CDR1 GTSNPN and CDR2 SVGIG (reference sequence). CDR3 length: 13 residues.

The chain links TRBV3-1 (or the pseudogene TRBV3-2) to TRBJ1-5; unclear D gene. Germline V CDR1 and CDR2: LGHDT, YNNKEL (reference sequence). V dropped 1 base and J dropped 7 bases, with 5 bases sitting between them. CDR3 length: 12 residues. The CDR3 spells CASSQAGQPQHF. The CDR3 coding sequence is TGTGCCAGCAGCCAAGCCGGGCAGCCCCAGCATTTT.

A few counts support this clone. The CDR3 DNA sequence: TGTGCCAGCAGTTACCGACTAGATAACGAGCAGTACTTC. It yields the protein CASSYRLDNEQYF. V usage is TRBV6-2 or TRBV6-3 and J usage is TRBJ2-7; possible D gene TRBD2, 6 bases. The germline V and J ends were trimmed by 2 bases and 5 bases, with 10 bases remaining between them. Germline V gene data show CDR1 as MNHEY and CDR2 as SVGEGT. The CDR3 runs to 13 residues.

This sequence joins TRBV28 and TRBJ2-1; 8 bases align to TRBD2. The germline V gene has CDR1 MDHEN and CDR2 SYDVKM. J lost 5 bases, V lost 7 bases, and 10 bases had no gene match. The CDR3 has 15 residues. Here the CDR3 reads CASTPSVAGNNEQFF. The CDR3, as DNA: TGTGCCAGCACCCCCAGCGTAGCGGGAAACAATGAGCAGTTCTTC. The full variable domain, with the rest looked up from reference TRBV28 and TRBJ2-1, is DVKVTQSSRYLVKRTGEKVFLECVQDMDHENMFWYRQDPGLGLRLIYFSYDVKMKEKGDIPEGYSVSREKKERFSLILESASTNQTSMYLCASTPSVAGNNEQFFGPGTRLTVL.

The chain is built from TRBV27 and TRBJ1-1, with TRBD1 matching over 7 bases. The CDR3 has 16 residues. J lost 7 bases, V lost 1 base, and 12 bases had no gene match. Germline-derived CDR1 and CDR2 are MNHEY and SMNVEV (reference sequence). CDR3 in DNA: TGTGCCAGCAGTTTATGGGCAGGGGGAAAGGTGGGTGAAGCTTTCTTT. Translation: CASSLWAGGKVGEAFF.

The rearrangement joins TRBV18 to TRBJ2-5, with TRBD2 matching over 8 bases. The CDR3 totals 16 residues. Germline lookup yields CDR1 KGHSH and CDR2 LQKENI. Losses at the gene ends were 4 bases for V and 2 bases for J; bases not matched to a gene: 9. CDR3 sequence (DNA): TGTGCCAGCTCACGGGAGGTCCCTAGCGGGCAAGAGACCCAGTACTTC. Its translation is CASSREVPSGQETQYF.

This chain uses TRBV5-1 with TRBJ1-4; D ambiguous. The germline V gene encodes CDR1 SGHRS and CDR2 YFSETQ. V was pared by 0 bases and J by 4 bases, with 7 bases between. The CDR3 runs 14 residues. CDR3 region: CASSLGEVNEKLFF. CDR3 bases: TGCGCCAGCAGCTTGGGGGAGGTTAATGAAAAACTGTTTTTT.

The rearrangement uses TRBV30 and TRBJ1-5; D is perhaps TRBD1 (5 bases). V was trimmed by 3 bases and J by 9 bases, leaving 15 bases between them. The CDR3 has 13 amino acids. From germline, CDR1 is GTSNPN and CDR2 SVGIG (reference sequence). DNA of the CDR3: TGTGCCTGGAGGACGACGGGGGTTTCGCCCCAGCATTTT. This encodes CAWRTTGVSPQHF.

The chain carries TRBV27 and TRBJ2-1; tentative D call: TRBD2 (5 bases). V shed 4 bases and J shed 8 bases, with 15 bases lying between them. Per the germline V gene, CDR1 is MNHEY and CDR2 is SMNVEV (reference sequence). This CDR3 contains 14 residues. DNA of the CDR3: TGTGCCAGCAGTTCATTAGCAGGACTCCATGAGCAGTTCTTC. Protein sequence: CASSSLAGLHEQFF.

This clone was seen only a few times. This chain uses TRBV20-1 with TRBJ2-7, with D unclear. CDR3 size: 13 residues. The germline gives CDR1 DFQATT, CDR2 SNEGSKA (reference sequence). Deletions cut 6 bases from V and 2 bases from J, with 14 bases between. The DNA for the CDR3 is TGCAGTGCAAGTAAGAATACGGCCTACGAGCAGTACTTC. This translates into CSASKNTAYEQYF.

The V and J genes are TRBV18 and TRBJ1-2, with a possible D match to TRBD1 (6 bases). Germline loops: CDR1 KGHSH, CDR2 LQKENI. Deletions cut 2 bases from V and 3 bases from J, with 25 bases between. The CDR3 is 19 amino acids. CDR3 protein: CASSPSFAQGREKDYGYTF. The CDR3 DNA reads TGTGCCAGCTCACCATCGTTTGCACAGGGACGGGAAAAGGACTATGGCTACACCTTC. Based on the CDR3 plus reference TRBV18 and TRBJ1-2, the full variable domain is NAGVMQNPRHLVRRRGQEARLRCSPMKGHSHVYWYRQLPEEGLKFMVYLQKENIIDESGMPKERFSAEFPKEGPSILRIQQVVRGDSAAYFCASSPSFAQGREKDYGYTFGSGTRLTVV.

The V call is TRBV7-2, the J call TRBJ1-2, with D maybe TRBD1 (6 bases). The germline V and J ends were trimmed by 5 bases and 8 bases, with 15 bases remaining between them. The CDR3 length is 13 residues. Germline CDR1 reads SGHTA; CDR2 reads FQGNSA. The CDR3 DNA reads TGTGCCAGCAGCCCACGGGCAGGGGACGGCTACACCTTC. Translated: CASSPRAGDGYTF.

The chain is built from TRBV29-1 and TRBJ2-2; tentative D call: TRBD2 (6 bases). Germline CDR1 is SQVTM and CDR2 is ANQGSEA. The CDR3 spans 15 residues. V gave up 7 bases and J gave up 0 bases, with 15 bases separating them. The CDR3 region is CSAEGGIPNTGELFF. CDR3 DNA: TGCAGCGCCGAGGGAGGCATCCCGAACACCGGGGAGCTGTTTTTT.

This chain uses TRBV10-2 with TRBJ2-1; 8 bases match TRBD2. The CDR3 contains 14 residues. J was trimmed by 0 bases and V by 7 bases; bases with no gene match: 2. Germline assignment: CDR1 WSHSY and CDR2 SAAADI. CDR3 in amino acids: CASISGSSYNEQFF. The DNA for the CDR3 is TGCGCCAGCATAAGCGGGAGCTCCTACAATGAGCAGTTCTTC.

This sequence joins TRBV19 and TRBJ2-2, with TRBD2 matching 12 bases. Germline-derived CDR1 and CDR2 are LNHDA and SQIVND (reference sequence). This CDR3 is built from 15 residues. J was trimmed by 4 bases and V by 4 bases; bases with no gene match: 1. The CDR3 bases are TGTGCCAGTAGTACGGGACTAGCGGGCACCGGGGAGCTGTTTTTT. Translation: CASSTGLAGTGELFF. The full variable domain, with the rest looked up from reference TRBV19 and TRBJ2-2, is DGGITQSPKYLFRKEGQNVTLSCEQNLNHDAMYWYRQDPGQGLRLIYYSQIVNDFQKGDIAEGYSVSREKKESFPLTVTSAQKNPTAFYLCASSTGLAGTGELFFGEGSRLTVL.

V and J are TRBV19 and TRBJ1-6; a possible D gene is TRBD1 (6 bases). The germline V gene has CDR1 LNHDA and CDR2 SQIVND (reference sequence). The CDR3 is 15 amino acids. V dropped 4 bases and J dropped 7 bases, with 14 bases sitting between them. The CDR3 sequence: CASSTGQRPNSPLHF. CDR3 DNA: TGTGCCAGTAGTACCGGACAGCGACCCAATTCACCCCTCCACTTT.

The CDR3: CASSAGLAGESEQYF. The CDR3 DNA sequence: TGTGCCAGCAGCGCAGGACTAGCGGGAGAATCCGAGCAGTACTTC. The V call is TRBV9, the J call TRBJ2-7; 13 bases are shared with TRBD2. Looked up from germline, CDR1 is SGDLS and CDR2 is YYNGEE. This CDR3 region has 15 residues. The ends lost 3 bases at V and 6 bases at J; junction bases unmatched: 6.

The V and J genes are TRBV5-1 and TRBJ2-7; D not certain. Deletions cut 2 bases from V and 6 bases from J, with 15 bases between. This CDR3 region has 14 residues. Germline CDR1 SGHRS, CDR2 YFSETQ. As DNA, the CDR3 is TGCGCCAGCAGCTTACTACTCGGCCCCCCCGAGCAGTACTTC. This gives the protein CASSLLLGPPEQYF.

This clone was counted a single time. The chain joins TRBV19 to TRBJ2-7, with D uncertain. CDR1 is LNHDA, CDR2 SQIVND, per germline (reference sequence). The CDR3 spans 14 residues. Deletions cut 1 base from V and 6 bases from J, with 13 bases between. The CDR3 protein is CASSIVTQSAEQYF. The CDR3 DNA follows: TGTGCCAGTAGTATAGTAACGCAGTCCGCCGAGCAGTACTTC.

The chain uses TRBV6-6 and TRBJ1-5; no reliable D call. V was shortened by 5 bases and J by 3 bases, with 14 bases between the two germline ends. The CDR3 length is 15 residues. Germline lookup yields CDR1 MNHNY and CDR2 SVGAGI (reference sequence). CDR3 region: CASSAPTENNQPQHF. The DNA for the CDR3 is TGTGCCAGCAGTGCCCCTACAGAAAACAATCAGCCCCAGCATTTT.

The chain couples TRBV7-2 to TRBJ1-2; unclear D gene. Trimming pared 5 bases from V and 3 bases from J, leaving 13 bases between. The CDR3 spans 14 residues. The V gene's germline CDR1 is SGHTA and CDR2 FQGNSA. CDR3 DNA: TGTGCCAGCAGCCCCTCGAGGGATCACTATGGCTACACCTTC. Translation gives CASSPSRDHYGYTF.

The V call is TRBV10-3, the J call TRBJ2-3, with TRBD2 identical over 16 bases. This CDR3 spans 17 amino acids. Unmatched junction bases numbered 7, after V lost 8 bases and J lost 2 bases. CDR1 and CDR2 from the germline V gene are ENHRY and SYGVKD. The CDR3 nucleotides read TGTGCCATCCCGGGACTAGCGGGAGGGCCCCCCACAGATACGCAGTATTTT. The encoded protein is CAIPGLAGGPPTDTQYF.